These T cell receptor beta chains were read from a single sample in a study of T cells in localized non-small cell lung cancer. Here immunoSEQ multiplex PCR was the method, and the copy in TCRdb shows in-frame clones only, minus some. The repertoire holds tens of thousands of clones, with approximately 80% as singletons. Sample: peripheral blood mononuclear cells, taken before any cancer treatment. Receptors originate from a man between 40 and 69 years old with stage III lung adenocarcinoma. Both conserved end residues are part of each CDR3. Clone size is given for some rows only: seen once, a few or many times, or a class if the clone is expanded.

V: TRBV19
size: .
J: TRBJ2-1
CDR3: CASDTGGRNEQFF

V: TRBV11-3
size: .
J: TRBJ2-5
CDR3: CASIRDRGLGETQYF

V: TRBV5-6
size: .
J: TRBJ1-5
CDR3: CASSLLNQPQHF

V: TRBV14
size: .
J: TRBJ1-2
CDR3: CASSQAGTGSYGYTF

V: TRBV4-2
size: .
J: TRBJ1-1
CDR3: CASSLGQGDTEAFF

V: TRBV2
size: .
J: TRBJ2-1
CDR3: CASDGWTGDDEQFF

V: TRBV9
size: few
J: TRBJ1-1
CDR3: CASSVGLNPGQVNTEAFF

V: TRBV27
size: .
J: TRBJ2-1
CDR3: CASSQGQGVMFF

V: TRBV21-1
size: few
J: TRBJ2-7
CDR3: CASRSRSTKRNHEQYF

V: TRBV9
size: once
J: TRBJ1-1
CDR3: CASSAPRPMNTEAFF

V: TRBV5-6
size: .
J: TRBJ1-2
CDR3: CASSLVGAGYGYTF

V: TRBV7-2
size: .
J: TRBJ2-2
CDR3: CASSFRGGVELFF

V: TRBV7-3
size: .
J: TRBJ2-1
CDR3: CASSFDRANEQFF

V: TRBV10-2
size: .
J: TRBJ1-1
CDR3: CASRVGGDTEAFF

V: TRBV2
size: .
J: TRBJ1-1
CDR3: CASRRDTLNTEAFF

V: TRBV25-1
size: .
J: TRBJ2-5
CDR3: CATGLAERRETQYF

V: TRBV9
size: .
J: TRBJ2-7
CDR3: CASSVDVTTIYEQYF

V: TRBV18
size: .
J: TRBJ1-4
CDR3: CASSPSPVEGEKLFF

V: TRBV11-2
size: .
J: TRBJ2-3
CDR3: CASSSNTDTQYF

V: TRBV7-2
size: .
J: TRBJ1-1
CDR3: CASSLHMNTEAFF

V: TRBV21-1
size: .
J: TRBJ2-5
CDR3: CASSKKRGGDHETQYF

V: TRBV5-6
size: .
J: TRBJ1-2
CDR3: CASSSGSVDWYGYTF

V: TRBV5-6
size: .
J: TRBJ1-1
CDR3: CASSLVGGAYTEAFF

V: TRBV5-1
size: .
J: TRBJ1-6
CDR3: CASSRAGSDNSPLHF

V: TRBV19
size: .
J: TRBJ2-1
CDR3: CASCQGTGYNEQFF

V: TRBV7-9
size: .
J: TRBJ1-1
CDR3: CASSLARSMNTEAFF

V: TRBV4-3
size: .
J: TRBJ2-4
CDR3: CASSQGARPQSKNIQYF

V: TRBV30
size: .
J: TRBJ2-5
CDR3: CAWMTGPQETQYF

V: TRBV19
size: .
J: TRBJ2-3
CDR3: CASTPGGSSTDTQYF

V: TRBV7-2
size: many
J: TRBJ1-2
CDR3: CASSLVQGAGYTF

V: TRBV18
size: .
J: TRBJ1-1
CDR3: CASSADSDVNTEAFF

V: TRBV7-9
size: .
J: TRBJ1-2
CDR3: CASSLAGNNDYGYTF

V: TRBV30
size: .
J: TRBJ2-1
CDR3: CAEAGLAANEQFF

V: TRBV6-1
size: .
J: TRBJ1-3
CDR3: CASSGRTGPSGNTIYF

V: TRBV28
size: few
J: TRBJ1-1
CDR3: CASSSPRLAAFF

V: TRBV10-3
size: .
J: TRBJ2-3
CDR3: CAISESTQEITDTQYF

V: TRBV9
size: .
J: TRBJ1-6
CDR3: CASSVEQDLNSPLHF

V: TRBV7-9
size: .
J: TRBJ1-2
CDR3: CASSLGGNGYTF

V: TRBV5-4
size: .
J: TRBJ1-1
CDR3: CASSLDSRKEAFF

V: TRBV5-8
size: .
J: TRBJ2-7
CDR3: CASSYPWEGREQYF

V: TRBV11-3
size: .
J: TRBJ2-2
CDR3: CASSPVVGSGELFF

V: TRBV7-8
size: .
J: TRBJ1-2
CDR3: CASSPGLYYGYTF

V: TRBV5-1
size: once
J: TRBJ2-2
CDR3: CASSSAAGELFF

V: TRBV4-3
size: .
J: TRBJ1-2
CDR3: CASSQDESNYGYTF

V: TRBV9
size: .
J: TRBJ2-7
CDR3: CASSVDSSGGNYEQYF

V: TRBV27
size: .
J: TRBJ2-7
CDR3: CASSSLEGPYEQYF